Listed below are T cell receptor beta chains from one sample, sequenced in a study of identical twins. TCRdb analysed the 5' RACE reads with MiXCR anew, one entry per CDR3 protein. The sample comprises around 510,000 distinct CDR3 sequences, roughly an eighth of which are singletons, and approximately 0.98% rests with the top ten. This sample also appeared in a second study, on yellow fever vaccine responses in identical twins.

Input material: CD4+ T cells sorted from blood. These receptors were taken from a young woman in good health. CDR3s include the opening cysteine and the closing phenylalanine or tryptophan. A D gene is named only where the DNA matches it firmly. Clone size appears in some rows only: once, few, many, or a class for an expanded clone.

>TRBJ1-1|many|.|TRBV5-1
TGCGCCAGCAGCTTGGAGGCAGGTGAAGCTTTCTTT
CASSLEAGEAFF
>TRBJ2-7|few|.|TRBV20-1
TGCAGTGCTAGAGATCGGCTAGCCGTATACGAGCAGTACTTC
CSARDRLAVYEQYF
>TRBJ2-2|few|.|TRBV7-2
TGTGCCAGCAGCTTAGGAGACTACACCGGGGAGCTGTTTTTT
CASSLGDYTGELFF
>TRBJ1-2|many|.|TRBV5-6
TGTGCCAGCAGCTTGGGACGGAACTATGGCTACACCTTC
CASSLGRNYGYTF
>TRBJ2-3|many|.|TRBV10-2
TGCGCCAGCAGGCCAGCTAGCGTCACAGATACGCAGTATTTT
CASRPASVTDTQYF
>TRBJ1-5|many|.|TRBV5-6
TGTGCCAGCAGCTTCGGGGACCGCACGGGCAATCAGCCCCAGCATTTT
CASSFGDRTGNQPQHF
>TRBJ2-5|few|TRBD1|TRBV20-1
TGCAGTGCTAGTTACAGGGGGATGGGGGAGACCCAGTACTTC
CSASYRGMGETQYF
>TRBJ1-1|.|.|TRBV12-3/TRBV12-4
TGTGCCAGCAGTTTACAACCTTTGAACACTGAAGCTTTCTTT
CASSLQPLNTEAFF
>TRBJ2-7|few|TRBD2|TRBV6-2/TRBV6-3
TGTGCCAGCAGTTACCCGCTAGCGGGAGTCTCCTACGAGCAGTACTTC
CASSYPLAGVSYEQYF
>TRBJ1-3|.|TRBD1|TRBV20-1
TGCAGTGCCCTACAGGGGATAGGGAACACCATATATTTT
CSALQGIGNTIYF
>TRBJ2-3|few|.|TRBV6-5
TGTGCCAGCAGTTACGCTAGGTCAGATACGCAGTATTTT
CASSYARSDTQYF
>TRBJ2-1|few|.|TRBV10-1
TGCGCCAGCAGTGAGTCGGGTTCCTACAATGAGCAGTTCTTC
CASSESGSYNEQFF
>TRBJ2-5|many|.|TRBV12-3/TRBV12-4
TGTGCCAGCAGTTTTGGAATGAGGCAGGGACGTTCGGAGACCCAGTACTTC
CASSFGMRQGRSETQYF
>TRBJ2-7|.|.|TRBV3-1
TGTGCCAGCAGCCAAGGGTCTCATGCGCACTTC
CASSQGSHAHF
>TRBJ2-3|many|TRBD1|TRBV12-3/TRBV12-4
TGTGCCAGCGGTCCGGCTGGGACAGAGGTTCGCGGGCAGTATTTT
CASGPAGTEVRGQYF
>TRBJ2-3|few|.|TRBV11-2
TGTGCCAGCAGCCCCCGTCAGGGTGGCACAGATACGCAGTATTTT
CASSPRQGGTDTQYF
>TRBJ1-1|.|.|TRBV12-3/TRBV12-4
TGTGCCAGCAGTTGGGACCTGGGGACTGAAGCTTTCTTT
CASSWDLGTEAFF
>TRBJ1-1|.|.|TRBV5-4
TGTGCCAGCAAAGTCGGGAACACTGAAGCTTTCTTT
CASKVGNTEAFF
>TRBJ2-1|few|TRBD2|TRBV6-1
TGTGCCAGCATTGGAAGGCGGGAGGCCTACGAGCAGTTCTTC
CASIGRREAYEQFF
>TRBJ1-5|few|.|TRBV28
TGTGCCAGCATTTCAGCGATCCAGCCCCAGCATTTT
CASISAIQPQHF
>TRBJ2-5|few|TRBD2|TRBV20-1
TGCAGTGCTACTGGACTAGCGCAAGAGACCCAGTACTTC
CSATGLAQETQYF
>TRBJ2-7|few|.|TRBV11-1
TGTGCCAGCAGCTTTACAGGTTTGGACGAGCAGTACTTC
CASSFTGLDEQYF
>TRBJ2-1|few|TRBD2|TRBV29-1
TGCAGCGAACGGACTAGCGGATTCTACAATGAGCAGTTCTTC
CSERTSGFYNEQFF
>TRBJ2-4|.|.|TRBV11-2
TGTGCCAGCAGCTTAGATCTGGGATCGAGGGGAAACATTCAGTACTTC
CASSLDLGSRGNIQYF
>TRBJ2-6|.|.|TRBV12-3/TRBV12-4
TGTGCCATCAGTTTGTGGGGGACAACTAGCTCTGGGGCCAACGTCCTGACTTTC
CAISLWGTTSSGANVLTF
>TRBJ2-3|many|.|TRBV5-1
TGCGCCAGCAGCTCTGCTAGCGTAGGCACAGATACGCAGTATTTT
CASSSASVGTDTQYF
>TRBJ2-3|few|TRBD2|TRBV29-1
TGCAGCGTATACCGACCGGGACTAGCGGAAAAAAGGCAAAGCACAGATACGCAGTATTTT
CSVYRPGLAEKRQSTDTQYF
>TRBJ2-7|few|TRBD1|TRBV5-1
TGCGCCAGCAGCTCGACAGGGGACTCCTACGAGCAGTACTTC
CASSSTGDSYEQYF
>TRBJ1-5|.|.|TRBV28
TGTGCCAGCAGTTTCTCCACCGGCCTTAGCAATCAGCCCCAGCATTTT
CASSFSTGLSNQPQHF
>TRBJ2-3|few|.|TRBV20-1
TGCAGTGCTTGGATAGGGGATACGCAGTATTTT
CSAWIGDTQYF
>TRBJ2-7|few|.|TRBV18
TGTGCCAGCTCACCGGACAGAGTAGCCTACGAGCAGTACTTC
CASSPDRVAYEQYF
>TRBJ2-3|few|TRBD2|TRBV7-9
TGTGCCAGCAGCCGGACTAGCGGGAACACAGATACGCAGTATTTT
CASSRTSGNTDTQYF
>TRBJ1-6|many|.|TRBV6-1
TGTGCCAGCTCGGGGCGGCAGCCTAATTCACCCCTCCACTTT
CASSGRQPNSPLHF
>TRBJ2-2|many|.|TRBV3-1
TGTGCCAGCAGCCCAGCTGGGATTCCGAACACCGGGGAGCTGTTTTTT
CASSPAGIPNTGELFF
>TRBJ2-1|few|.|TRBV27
TGTGCCAGCAGTAAATCTCGCTCCTTAAGTTCCTACAATGAGCAGTTCTTC
CASSKSRSLSSYNEQFF
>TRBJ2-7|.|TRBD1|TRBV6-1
TGTGCCACTACTCAGGGGGCGAACTACGAGCAGTACTTC
CATTQGANYEQYF
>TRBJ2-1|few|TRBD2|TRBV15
TGTGCCACCAGCACAACGGGGGGCTCCTACAATGAGCAGTTCTTC
CATSTTGGSYNEQFF
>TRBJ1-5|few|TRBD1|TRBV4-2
TGTGCCAGCAGCCAAGGGATGACAGGGTATAGCAATCAGCCCCAGCATTTT
CASSQGMTGYSNQPQHF
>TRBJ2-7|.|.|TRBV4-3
TGCGCCAGCAGCCAAGTTAGGACCTCCTACGAGCAGTACTTC
CASSQVRTSYEQYF
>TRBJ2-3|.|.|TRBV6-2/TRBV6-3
TGTGCCAGCAGTTACCAGGCCCGGCCACCCACAGATACGCAGTATTTT
CASSYQARPPTDTQYF
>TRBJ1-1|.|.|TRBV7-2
TGTGCCAGCAGCTTAGACAGGGCCTACACTGAAGCTTTCTTT
CASSLDRAYTEAFF
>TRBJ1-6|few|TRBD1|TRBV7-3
TGTTCCAGCAGCCCTATGGGAGGACAGGGTTCACCCCTCCACTTT
CSSSPMGGQGSPLHF
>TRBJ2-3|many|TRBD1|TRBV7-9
TGTGCCAGCAGCGCCAGGGGGCAGGACACAGATACGCAGTATTTT
CASSARGQDTDTQYF
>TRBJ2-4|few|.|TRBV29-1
TGCAGCGTTGGAGAGGCAGGGGGGGCCAAAAACATTCAGTACTTC
CSVGEAGGAKNIQYF
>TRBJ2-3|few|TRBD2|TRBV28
TGTGCCAGCAGCTATACCACTAGCGGGGGCACAGATACGCAGTATTTT
CASSYTTSGGTDTQYF
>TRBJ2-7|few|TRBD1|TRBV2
TGTGCCAGCAGGCCTCCCGGGACAGTCTCCTACGAGCAGTACTTC
CASRPPGTVSYEQYF
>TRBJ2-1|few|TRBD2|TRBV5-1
TGCGCCAGCAGCTTGGGAAGCGGGATGCGATATGAGCAGTTCTTC
CASSLGSGMRYEQFF
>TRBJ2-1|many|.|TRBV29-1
TGCAGCGTTCTAACCGACAGGTCCTACAATGAGCAGTTCTTC
CSVLTDRSYNEQFF
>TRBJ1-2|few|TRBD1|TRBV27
TGTGCCAGCAGTAAACCGGGACAGGGGGCTGGTGGCTACACCTTC
CASSKPGQGAGGYTF
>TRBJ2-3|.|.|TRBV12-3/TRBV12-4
TGTGCCAGCAGAAAGGCGGGGTGGACAGATACGCAGTATTTT
CASRKAGWTDTQYF
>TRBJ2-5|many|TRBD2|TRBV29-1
TGCAGCGTTTCACTAGCGGGCGGGGAGACCCAGTACTTC
CSVSLAGGETQYF
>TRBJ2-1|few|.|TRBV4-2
TGTGCCAGCAGCTTTCAGACCCGGAATGAGCAGTTCTTC
CASSFQTRNEQFF